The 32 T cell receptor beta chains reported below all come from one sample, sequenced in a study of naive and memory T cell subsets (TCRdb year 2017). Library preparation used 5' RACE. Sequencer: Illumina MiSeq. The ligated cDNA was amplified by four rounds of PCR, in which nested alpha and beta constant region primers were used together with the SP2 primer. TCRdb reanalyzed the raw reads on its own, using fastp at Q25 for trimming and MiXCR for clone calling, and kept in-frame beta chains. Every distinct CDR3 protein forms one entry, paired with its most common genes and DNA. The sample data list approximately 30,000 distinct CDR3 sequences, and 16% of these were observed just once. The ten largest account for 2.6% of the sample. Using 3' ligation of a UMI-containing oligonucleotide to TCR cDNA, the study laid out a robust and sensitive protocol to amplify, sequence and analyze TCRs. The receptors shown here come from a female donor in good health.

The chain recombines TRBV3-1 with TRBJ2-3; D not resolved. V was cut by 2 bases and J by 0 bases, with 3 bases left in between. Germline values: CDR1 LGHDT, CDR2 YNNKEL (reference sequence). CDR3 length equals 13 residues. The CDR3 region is CASSQQSTDTQYF. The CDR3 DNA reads TGTGCCAGCAGCCAACAGAGCACAGATACGCAGTATTTT.

The CDR3: CSVAVRGSSYEQYF. The CDR3 DNA reads as TGCAGCGTTGCGGTGAGGGGTAGCTCCTACGAGCAGTACTTC. The chain links TRBV29-1 to TRBJ2-7; D possibly matches TRBD1 or TRBD2 (5 bases each). The CDR3 sequence is 14 residues long. Germline-derived CDR1 and CDR2 are SQVTM and ANQGSEA. V lost 4 bases and J lost 0, with 13 bases in between.

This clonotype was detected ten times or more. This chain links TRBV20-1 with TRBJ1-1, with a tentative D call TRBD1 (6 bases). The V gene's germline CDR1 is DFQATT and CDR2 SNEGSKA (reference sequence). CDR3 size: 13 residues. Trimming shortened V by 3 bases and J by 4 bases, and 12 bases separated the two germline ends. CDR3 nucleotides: TGCAGTGCTAGCTCGGGGGCAAGCACTGAAGCTTTCTTT. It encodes CSASSGASTEAFF.

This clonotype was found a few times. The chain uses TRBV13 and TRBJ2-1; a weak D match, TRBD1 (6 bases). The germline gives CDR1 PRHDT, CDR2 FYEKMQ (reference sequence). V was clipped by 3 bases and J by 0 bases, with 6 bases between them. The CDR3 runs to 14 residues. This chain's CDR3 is CASSLGHSYNEQFF. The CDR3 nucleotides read TGTGCCAGCAGCTTGGGACACTCCTACAATGAGCAGTTCTTC.

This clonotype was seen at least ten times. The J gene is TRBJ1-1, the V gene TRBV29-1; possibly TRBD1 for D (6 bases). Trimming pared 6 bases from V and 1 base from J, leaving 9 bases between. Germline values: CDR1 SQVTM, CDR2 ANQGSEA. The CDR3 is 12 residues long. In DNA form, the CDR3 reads TGCAGCGTCGTGACAGGGAACACTGAAGCTTTCTTT. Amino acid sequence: CSVVTGNTEAFF. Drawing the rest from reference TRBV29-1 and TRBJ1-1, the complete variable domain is SAVISQKPSRDICQRGTSLTIQCQVDSQVTMMFWYRQQPGQSLTLIATANQGSEATYESGFVIDKFPISRPNLTFSTLTVSNMSPEDSSIYLCSVVTGNTEAFFGQGTRLTVV.

CDR3 amino acids: CASSPPRGGSETQYF. The CDR3 DNA is TGTGCCAGCAGCCCCCCCCGCGGGGGCTCGGAGACCCAGTACTTC. The V and J genes are TRBV11-2 and TRBJ2-5, with D perhaps TRBD2 (7 bases). V was trimmed by 5 bases and J by 5 bases, leaving 18 bases between them. The length of the CDR3 is 15 residues. Germline assignment: CDR1 SGHAT and CDR2 FQNNGV. The full variable domain, rest sourced from reference TRBV11-2 and TRBJ2-5, is EAGVAQSPRYKIIEKRQSVAFWCNPISGHATLYWYQQILGQGPKLLIQFQNNGVVDDSQLPKDRFSAERLKGVDSTLKIQPAKLEDSAVYLCASSPPRGGSETQYFGPGTRLLVL.

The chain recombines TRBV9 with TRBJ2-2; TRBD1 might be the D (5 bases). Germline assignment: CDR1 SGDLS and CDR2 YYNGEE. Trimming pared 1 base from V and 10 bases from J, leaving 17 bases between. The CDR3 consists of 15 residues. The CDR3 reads CASSVPADGHPELFF. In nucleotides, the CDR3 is TGTGCCAGCAGCGTACCCGCTGACGGACATCCGGAGCTGTTTTTT.

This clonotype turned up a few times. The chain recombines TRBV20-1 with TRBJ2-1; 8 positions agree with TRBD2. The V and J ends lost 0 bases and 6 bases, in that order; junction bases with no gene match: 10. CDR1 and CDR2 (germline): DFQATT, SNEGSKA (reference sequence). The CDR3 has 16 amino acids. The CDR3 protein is CSARETPGLGRNEQFF. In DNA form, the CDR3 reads TGCAGTGCTAGAGAAACCCCGGGACTAGGTCGCAATGAGCAGTTCTTC.

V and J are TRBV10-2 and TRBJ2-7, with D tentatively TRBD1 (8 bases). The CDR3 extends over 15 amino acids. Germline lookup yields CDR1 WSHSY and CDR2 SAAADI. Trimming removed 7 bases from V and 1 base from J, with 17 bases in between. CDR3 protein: CASTLGQGGSYEQYF. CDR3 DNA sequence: TGCGCCAGCACCCTAGGACAGGGAGGGTCCTACGAGCAGTACTTC.

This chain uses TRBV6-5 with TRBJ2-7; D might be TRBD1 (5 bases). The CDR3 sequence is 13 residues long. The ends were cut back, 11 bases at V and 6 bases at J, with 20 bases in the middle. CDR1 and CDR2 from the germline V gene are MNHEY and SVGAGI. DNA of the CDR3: TGTGCCGCGGCGGCAGGGCTTTCTGGCGAGCAGTACTTC. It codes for CAAAAGLSGEQYF.

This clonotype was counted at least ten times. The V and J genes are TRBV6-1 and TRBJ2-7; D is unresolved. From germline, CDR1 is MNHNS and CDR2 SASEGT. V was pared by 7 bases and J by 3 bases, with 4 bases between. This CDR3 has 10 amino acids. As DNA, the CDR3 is TGTGCCAGCAAGGACTACGAGCAGTACTTC. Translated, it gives CASKDYEQYF.

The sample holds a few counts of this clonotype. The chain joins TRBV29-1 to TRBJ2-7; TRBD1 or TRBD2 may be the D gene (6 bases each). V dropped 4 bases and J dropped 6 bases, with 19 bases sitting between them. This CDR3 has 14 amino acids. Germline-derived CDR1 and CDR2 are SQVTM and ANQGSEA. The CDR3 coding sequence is TGCAGCGTTGTGGGGGGTGCAGGGGTGAGCGAGCAGTACTTC. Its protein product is CSVVGGAGVSEQYF.

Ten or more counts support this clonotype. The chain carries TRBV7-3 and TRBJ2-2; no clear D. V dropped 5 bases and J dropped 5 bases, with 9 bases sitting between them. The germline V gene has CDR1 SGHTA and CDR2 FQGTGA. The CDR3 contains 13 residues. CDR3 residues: CASSPAVTGELFF. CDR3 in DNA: TGTGCCAGCAGCCCCGCGGTTACCGGGGAGCTGTTTTTT. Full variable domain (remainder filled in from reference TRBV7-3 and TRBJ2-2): GAGVSQTPSNKVTEKGKYVELRCDPISGHTALYWYRQSLGQGPEFLIYFQGTGAADDSGLPNDRFFAVRPEGSVSTLKIQRTERGDSAVYLCASSPAVTGELFFGEGSRLTVL.

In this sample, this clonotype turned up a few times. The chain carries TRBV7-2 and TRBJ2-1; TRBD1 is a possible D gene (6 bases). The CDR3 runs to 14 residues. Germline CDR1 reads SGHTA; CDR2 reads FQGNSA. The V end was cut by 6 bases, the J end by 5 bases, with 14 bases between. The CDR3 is CASSLMGADNEQFF. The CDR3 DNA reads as TGTGCCAGCAGTTTGATGGGGGCAGACAATGAGCAGTTCTTC. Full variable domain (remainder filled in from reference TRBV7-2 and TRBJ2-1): GAGVSQSPSNKVTEKGKDVELRCDPISGHTALYWYRQSLGQGLEFLIYFQGNSAPDKSGLPSDRFSAERTGGSVSTLTIQRTQQEDSAVYLCASSLMGADNEQFFGPGTRLTVL.

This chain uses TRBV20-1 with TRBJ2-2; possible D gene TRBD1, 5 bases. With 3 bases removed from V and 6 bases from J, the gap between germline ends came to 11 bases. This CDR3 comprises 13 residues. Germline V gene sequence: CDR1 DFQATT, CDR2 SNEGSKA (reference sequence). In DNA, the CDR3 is TGCAGTGCTAGGGGGCCGGGTTCCGGGGAGCTGTTTTTT. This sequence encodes CSARGPGSGELFF.

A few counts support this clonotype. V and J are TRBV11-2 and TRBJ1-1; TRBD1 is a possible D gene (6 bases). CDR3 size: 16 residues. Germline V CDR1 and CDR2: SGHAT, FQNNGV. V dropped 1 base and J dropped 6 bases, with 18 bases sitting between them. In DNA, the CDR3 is TGTGCCAGCAGCTTAGGCCCCCCGGCCAGGGGCTCTGAAGCTTTCTTT. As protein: CASSLGPPARGSEAFF.

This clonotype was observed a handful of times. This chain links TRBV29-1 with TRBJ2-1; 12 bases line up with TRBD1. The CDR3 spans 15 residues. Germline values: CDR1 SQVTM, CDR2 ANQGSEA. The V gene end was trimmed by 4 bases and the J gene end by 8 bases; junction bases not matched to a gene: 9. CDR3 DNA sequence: TGCAGCGTTGGAGCCAGGGACAGGGGGCTTGATGAGCAGTTCTTC. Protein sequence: CSVGARDRGLDEQFF.

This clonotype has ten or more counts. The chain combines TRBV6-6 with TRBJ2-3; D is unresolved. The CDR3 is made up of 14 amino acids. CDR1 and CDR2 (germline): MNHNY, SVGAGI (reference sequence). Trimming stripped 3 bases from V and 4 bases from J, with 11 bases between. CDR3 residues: CASSYPPQADTQYF. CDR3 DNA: TGTGCCAGCAGTTATCCGCCACAAGCAGATACGCAGTATTTT.

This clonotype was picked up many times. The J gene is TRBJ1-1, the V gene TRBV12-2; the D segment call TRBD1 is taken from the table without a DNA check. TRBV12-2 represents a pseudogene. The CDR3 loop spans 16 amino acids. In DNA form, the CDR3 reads TGTGCAAGTCGCTTAGCGTCAAGGACACGGGACACTGAAGCTTTCTTT. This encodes CASRLASRTRDTEAFF.

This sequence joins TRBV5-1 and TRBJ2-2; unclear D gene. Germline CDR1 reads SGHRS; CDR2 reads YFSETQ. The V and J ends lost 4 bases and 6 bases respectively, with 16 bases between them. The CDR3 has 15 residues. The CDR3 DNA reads TGCGCCAGCAGCCCAGACTCCTTTCGGGCCGGGGAGCTGTTTTTT. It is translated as CASSPDSFRAGELFF.

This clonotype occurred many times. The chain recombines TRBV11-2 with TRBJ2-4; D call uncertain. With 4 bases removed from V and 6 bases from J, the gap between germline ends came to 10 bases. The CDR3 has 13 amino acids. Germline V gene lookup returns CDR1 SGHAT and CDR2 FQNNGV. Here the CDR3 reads CASSSPPGNIQYF. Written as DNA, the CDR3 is TGTGCCAGCAGCTCTCCGCCGGGAAACATTCAGTACTTC.

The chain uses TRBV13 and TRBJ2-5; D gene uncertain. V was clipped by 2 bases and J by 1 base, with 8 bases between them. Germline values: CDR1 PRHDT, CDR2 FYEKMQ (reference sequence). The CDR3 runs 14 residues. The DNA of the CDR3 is TGTGCCAGCAGCTTAAGGAGTTTCCAAGAGACCCAGTACTTC. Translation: CASSLRSFQETQYF.

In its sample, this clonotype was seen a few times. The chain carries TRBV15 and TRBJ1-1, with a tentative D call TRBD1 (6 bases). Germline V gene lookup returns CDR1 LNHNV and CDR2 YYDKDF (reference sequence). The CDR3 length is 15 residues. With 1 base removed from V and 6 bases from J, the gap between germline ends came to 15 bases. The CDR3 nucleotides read TGTGCCACCAGCAGAGCCAGGGGATCTGTTGCTGAAGCTTTCTTT. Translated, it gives CATSRARGSVAEAFF.

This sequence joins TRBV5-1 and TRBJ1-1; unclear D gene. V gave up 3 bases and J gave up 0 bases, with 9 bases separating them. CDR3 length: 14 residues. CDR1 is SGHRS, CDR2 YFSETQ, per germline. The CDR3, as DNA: TGCGCCAGCAGCTCACTTACAGTGAACACTGAAGCTTTCTTT. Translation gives CASSSLTVNTEAFF.

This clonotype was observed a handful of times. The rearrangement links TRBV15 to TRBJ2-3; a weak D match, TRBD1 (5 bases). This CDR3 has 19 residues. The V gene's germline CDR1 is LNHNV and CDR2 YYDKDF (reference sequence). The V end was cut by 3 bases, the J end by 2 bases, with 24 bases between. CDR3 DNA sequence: TGTGCCACCAGCAGCCCTTGGGAACAGGCCGGCCTCTCCACAGATACGCAGTATTTT. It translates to CATSSPWEQAGLSTDTQYF.

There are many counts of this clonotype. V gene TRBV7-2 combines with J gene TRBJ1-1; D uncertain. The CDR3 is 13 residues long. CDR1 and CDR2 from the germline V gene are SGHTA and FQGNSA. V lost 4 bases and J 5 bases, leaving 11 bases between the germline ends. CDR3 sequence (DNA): TGTGCCAGCAGCTACGGCCTAGGAACTGAAGCTTTCTTT. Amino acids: CASSYGLGTEAFF. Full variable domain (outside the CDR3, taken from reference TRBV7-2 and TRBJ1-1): GAGVSQSPSNKVTEKGKDVELRCDPISGHTALYWYRQSLGQGLEFLIYFQGNSAPDKSGLPSDRFSAERTGGSVSTLTIQRTQQEDSAVYLCASSYGLGTEAFFGQGTRLTVV.

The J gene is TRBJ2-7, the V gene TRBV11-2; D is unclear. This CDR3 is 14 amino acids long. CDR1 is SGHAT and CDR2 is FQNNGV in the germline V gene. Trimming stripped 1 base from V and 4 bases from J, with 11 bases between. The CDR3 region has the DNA TGTGCCAGCAGCTTAGGACCATCTCTTTACGAGCAGTACTTC. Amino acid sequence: CASSLGPSLYEQYF.

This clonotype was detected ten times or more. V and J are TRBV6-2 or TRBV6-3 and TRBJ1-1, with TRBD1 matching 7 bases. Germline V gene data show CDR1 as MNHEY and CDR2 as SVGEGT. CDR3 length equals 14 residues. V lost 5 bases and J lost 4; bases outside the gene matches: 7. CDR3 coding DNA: TGTGCCAGCAGTCGAACAGGGGAGAGCACTGAAGCTTTCTTT. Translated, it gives CASSRTGESTEAFF.

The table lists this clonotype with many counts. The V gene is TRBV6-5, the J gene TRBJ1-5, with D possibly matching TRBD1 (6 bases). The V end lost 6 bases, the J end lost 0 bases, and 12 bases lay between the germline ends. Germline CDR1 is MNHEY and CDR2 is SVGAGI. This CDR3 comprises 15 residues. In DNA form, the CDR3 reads TGTGCCAGCAGCCGGACAGTCCTTAGCAATCAGCCCCAGCATTTT. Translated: CASSRTVLSNQPQHF.

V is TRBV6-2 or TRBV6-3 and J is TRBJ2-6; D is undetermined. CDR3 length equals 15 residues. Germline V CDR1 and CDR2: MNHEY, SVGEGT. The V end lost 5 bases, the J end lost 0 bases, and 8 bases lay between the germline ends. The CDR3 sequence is CASSPMISGANVLTF. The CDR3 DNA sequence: TGTGCCAGCAGTCCGATGATCTCTGGGGCCAACGTCCTGACTTTC.

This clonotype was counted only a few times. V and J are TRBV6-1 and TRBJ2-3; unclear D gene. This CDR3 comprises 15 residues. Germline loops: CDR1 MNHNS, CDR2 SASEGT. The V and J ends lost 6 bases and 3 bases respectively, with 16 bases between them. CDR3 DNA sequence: TGTGCCAGCAGGCTCCCCTCTCGAAGAACAGATACGCAGTATTTT. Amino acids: CASRLPSRRTDTQYF.

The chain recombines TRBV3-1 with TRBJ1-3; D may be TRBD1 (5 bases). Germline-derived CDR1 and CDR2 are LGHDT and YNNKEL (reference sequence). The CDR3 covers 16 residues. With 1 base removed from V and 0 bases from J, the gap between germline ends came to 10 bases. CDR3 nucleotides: TGTGCCAGCAGCCAAGTTGACAGCCACTCTGGAAACACCATATATTTT. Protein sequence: CASSQVDSHSGNTIYF.